The next 31 T cell receptor beta chains were all read from a single sample in a study of cytomegalovirus exposure and HLA in healthy donors. 13 Jbeta primers and 60 Vbeta primers were used for the PCR. Measured with immunoSEQ multiplex PCR; TCRdb has only the in-frame clones, and not every one. This listing includes some 160,000 clones. The sequencing input was PBMCs. These receptors came from a man younger than 45 in good health and CMV-seronegative.

The chain carries TRBV18 and TRBJ2-1; 11 bases line up with TRBD2. The CDR3 is 15 amino acids. Germline trimming cut 6 bases from V and 4 bases from J; bases unmatched to any gene: 5. Per the germline V gene, CDR1 is KGHSH and CDR2 is LQKENI. The CDR3 loop is CASSSGLAEYNEQFF. The CDR3 DNA follows: TGTGCCAGCTCGTCGGGACTAGCGGAGTACAATGAGCAGTTCTTC.

About this clone itself: Since no conserved phenylalanine or tryptophan closes the CDR3, a read error is the likely cause. This sequence joins TRBV19 and TRBJ2-7; TRBD1 matches at 7 bases. The germline CDR1 and CDR2 sequences are LNHDA and SQIVND (reference sequence). With 7 bases clipped from V and 4 bases from J, the junction kept 10 bases outside the gene matches. The CDR3 contains 14 residues. The CDR3 here is CASNPYRGAYEQYS. The CDR3 DNA reads as TGTGCCAGTAACCCTTACAGGGGCGCTTACGAGCAGTACTCC.

The chain couples TRBV5-1 to TRBJ2-7; 8 bases line up with TRBD2. This CDR3 has 17 residues. Germline CDR1 reads SGHRS; CDR2 reads YFSETQ. After removal of 0 bases from V and 9 bases from J, the junction contained 17 bases not matched to a gene. The DNA of the CDR3 is TGCGCCAGCAGCTTGGCCGGGAGGGGCTCTCCCTTGTGGGGGCAGTACTTC. Amino acids: CASSLAGRGSPLWGQYF.

V usage is TRBV12-5 and J usage is TRBJ2-2, with TRBD2 as a possible D gene (5 bases). The CDR3 totals 15 residues. Trimming left V 5 bases short and J 2 bases short, with 12 bases between. Germline V gene data show CDR1 as LGHNT and CDR2 as FRNRAP. The DNA of the CDR3 is TGTGCTAGTGGTCTGAGGGCCGGAAACACCGGGGAGCTGTTTTTT. Translated: CASGLRAGNTGELFF.

The chain uses TRBV6-5 and TRBJ2-7, with D possibly matching TRBD1 (5 bases). Germline V gene data show CDR1 as MNHEY and CDR2 as SVGAGI. The V and J ends lost 5 bases and 1 base respectively, with 12 bases between them. The CDR3 is 14 residues long. DNA of the CDR3: TGTGCCAGCAGTACTACAGGTTTTTCCTACGAGCAGTACTTC. Translation gives CASSTTGFSYEQYF.

V gene TRBV4-2 combines with J gene TRBJ2-1; 11 bases fit TRBD2. Germline trimming cut 2 bases from V and 6 bases from J; bases unmatched to any gene: 9. The CDR3 contains 17 residues. CDR1 is LGHNA, CDR2 YNFKEQ, per germline. CDR3 DNA: TGTGCCAGCAGCCAAAAACAGAGACTAGCGGGGCGCAATGAGCAGTTCTTC. This sequence encodes CASSQKQRLAGRNEQFF.

This sequence joins TRBV4-1 and TRBJ1-2; TRBD1 matches at 10 bases. Germline CDR1 is MGHRA and CDR2 is YSYEKL. The CDR3 is 14 amino acids. V lost 5 bases and J lost 7; bases outside the gene matches: 7. CDR3 in DNA: TGCGCCAGCAGCAACGACAGGGGGCAAGTTGGCTACACCTTC. This gives the protein CASSNDRGQVGYTF.

V is TRBV27 and J is TRBJ1-1; D is perhaps TRBD1 (6 bases). Trimming took off 5 bases at V and 3 bases at J, with 13 bases between the two ends. This CDR3 is built from 14 residues. Germline loops: CDR1 MNHEY, CDR2 SMNVEV (reference sequence). The CDR3 coding sequence is TGTGCCAGCAGTATTGGGGGCATGGACACTGAAGCTTTCTTT. As protein: CASSIGGMDTEAFF.

The J gene is TRBJ2-7, the V gene TRBV11-2; TRBD1 aligns across 7 bases. The CDR3 spans 19 residues. The germline V gene has CDR1 SGHAT and CDR2 FQNNGV. The V gene end was trimmed by 1 base and the J gene end by 3 bases; junction bases not matched to a gene: 18. This CDR3 reads CASSLAFPKRGPLVYEQYF. The DNA of the CDR3 is TGTGCCAGCAGCTTAGCCTTCCCTAAAAGGGGGCCCTTGGTCTACGAGCAGTACTTC. Supplemented by reference TRBV11-2 and TRBJ2-7, the full variable domain reads EAGVAQSPRYKIIEKRQSVAFWCNPISGHATLYWYQQILGQGPKLLIQFQNNGVVDDSQLPKDRFSAERLKGVDSTLKIQPAKLEDSAVYLCASSLAFPKRGPLVYEQYFGPGTRLTVT.

The chain couples TRBV29-1 to TRBJ1-2; D is unresolved. This CDR3 has 11 residues. Germline CDR1 reads SQVTM; CDR2 reads ANQGSEA. V was trimmed by 4 bases and J by 4 bases, leaving 7 bases between them. In DNA form, the CDR3 reads TGCAGCGTTGGAGAGGCCTATGGCTACACCTTC. This sequence encodes CSVGEAYGYTF.

V is TRBV5-1 and J is TRBJ2-2; 8 positions agree with TRBD1. This CDR3 spans 15 amino acids. Germline CDR1 is SGHRS and CDR2 is YFSETQ. V dropped 5 bases and J dropped 5; count of bases not matched to a gene: 8. The chain's CDR3 is CASRNVRGQTGELFF. The CDR3 nucleotides read TGCGCCAGCAGGAACGTCAGGGGGCAAACCGGGGAGCTGTTTTTT. Full variable domain (rest looked up from reference TRBV5-1 and TRBJ2-2): KAGVTQTPRYLIKTRGQQVTLSCSPISGHRSVSWYQQTPGQGLQFLFEYFSETQRNKGNFPGRFSGRQFSNSRSEMNVSTLELGDSALYLCASRNVRGQTGELFFGEGSRLTVL.

The rearrangement links TRBV30 to TRBJ1-5; TRBD1 matches at 7 bases. Germline CDR1 and CDR2: GTSNPN and SVGIG (reference sequence). The V and J ends lost 3 bases and 5 bases, in that order; junction bases with no gene match: 7. This CDR3 region has 14 residues. CDR3 amino acids: CAWSEGQSDQPQHF. The CDR3 DNA is TGTGCCTGGAGCGAGGGACAGTCAGATCAGCCCCAGCATTTT.

The genes are TRBV19 and TRBJ1-2; 8 bases agree with TRBD1. The CDR3 contains 11 residues. With 6 bases clipped from V and 8 bases from J, the junction kept 2 bases outside the gene matches. The germline gives CDR1 LNHDA, CDR2 SQIVND (reference sequence). CDR3: CASRQGEGYTF. CDR3 DNA: TGTGCCAGTAGACAGGGGGAGGGCTACACCTTC. The full variable domain, with the rest looked up from reference TRBV19 and TRBJ1-2, is DGGITQSPKYLFRKEGQNVTLSCEQNLNHDAMYWYRQDPGQGLRLIYYSQIVNDFQKGDIAEGYSVSREKKESFPLTVTSAQKNPTAFYLCASRQGEGYTFGSGTRLTVV.

The DNA of the CDR3 is TGCGCCAGCAGCTTCTGGGCTAGCGGGACAAGCACAGATACGCAGTATTTT. It encodes CASSFWASGTSTDTQYF. The chain couples TRBV5-1 to TRBJ2-3; 9 bases match TRBD2. Germline values: CDR1 SGHRS, CDR2 YFSETQ. Losses at the gene ends were 2 bases for V and 0 bases for J; bases not matched to a gene: 7. The CDR3 is 17 amino acids.

The rearrangement links TRBV2 to TRBJ2-7; maybe TRBD1 (5 bases). CDR1 is SNHLY and CDR2 is FYNNEI in the germline V gene. This CDR3 has 13 residues. V shed 5 bases and J shed 7 bases, with 15 bases lying between them. The CDR3 nucleotides read TGTGCCAGCAGTCTGGCGACAGTGTGGGAGCAGTACTTC. It specifies CASSLATVWEQYF.

J is TRBJ1-2 and V is TRBV5-8; 9 positions agree with TRBD1. The CDR3 spans 14 residues. Trimming at V came to 4 bases and at J to 6 bases, leaving 7 bases not matched to a gene. The germline CDR1 and CDR2 sequences are SGHTS and YDEGEE. The CDR3 sequence: CASSQRDRVNGYTF. The CDR3 DNA sequence: TGTGCCAGCAGCCAAAGGGACAGGGTTAATGGCTACACCTTC.

The rearrangement joins TRBV5-4 to TRBJ1-1; 9 bases align to TRBD1. CDR3 size: 16 residues. The germline V gene has CDR1 SGHNT and CDR2 YYREEE (reference sequence). V gave up 3 bases and J gave up 0 bases; unmatched junction bases: 6. The CDR3 bases are TGTGCCAGCAGCTCGCCGGACAGGGGTTTGAACACTGAAGCTTTCTTT. Translation gives CASSSPDRGLNTEAFF. The entire variable domain, with the rest obtained from reference TRBV5-4 and TRBJ1-1, is as follows: ETGVTQSPTHLIKTRGQQVTLRCSSQSGHNTVSWYQQALGQGPQFIFQYYREEENGRGNFPPRFSGLQFPNYSSELNVNALELDDSALYLCASSSPDRGLNTEAFFGQGTRLTVV.

This sequence joins TRBV5-5 and TRBJ2-4; D gene ambiguous. CDR1 is SGHKS and CDR2 is YYEKEE in the germline V gene (reference sequence). Trimming shortened V by 2 bases and J by 0 bases, and 6 bases separated the two germline ends. The CDR3 consists of 14 residues. CDR3 sequence reads: CASSFQIAKNIQYF. Here the CDR3 DNA reads TGTGCCAGCAGCTTCCAGATAGCCAAAAACATTCAGTACTTC.

The chain uses TRBV18 and TRBJ2-7; D is unclear. The CDR3 extends over 12 amino acids. Germline lookup yields CDR1 KGHSH and CDR2 LQKENI. V was shortened by 6 bases and J by 4 bases, with 10 bases between the two germline ends. CDR3 protein: CASSSLRYEQYF. The CDR3 nucleotides are TGTGCCAGCTCCTCTCTTCGTTACGAGCAGTACTTC.

CDR3 residues: CASSRSGNYNEQFF. Here the CDR3 DNA reads TGTGCCAGCAGCCGGAGCGGGAACTACAATGAGCAGTTCTTC. V is TRBV7-9 and J is TRBJ2-1; TRBD2 agrees at 7 bases. The CDR3 length is 14 residues. V shed 5 bases, J shed 3 bases, and the junction held 4 bases outside the gene matches. The germline gives CDR1 SEHNR, CDR2 FQNEAQ (reference sequence).

V usage is TRBV5-7 and J usage is TRBJ2-2, with D uncertain. TRBV5-7 is sorted into the ORF group, with uncertain function. V was cut by 1 base and J by 5 bases, with 6 bases left in between. The CDR3 covers 13 residues. DNA of the CDR3: TGTGCCAGCAGCTTGTTCAGAACCGGGGAGCTGTTTTTT. Translating it yields CASSLFRTGELFF.

The CDR3 reads CASSRTSWDEQFF. The CDR3 coding sequence is TGCGCCAGCAGTAGGACTTCTTGGGATGAGCAGTTCTTC. The chain has TRBV10-1 and TRBJ2-1, with TRBD2 as a possible D gene (5 bases). V shed 5 bases and J shed 8 bases, with 13 bases lying between them. CDR1 and CDR2 (germline): WNHNN, SYGVQD (reference sequence). The CDR3 is 13 amino acids.

V is TRBV9 and J is TRBJ1-1, with D tentatively TRBD1 (5 bases). The CDR3 sequence is 18 residues long. Germline lookup yields CDR1 SGDLS and CDR2 YYNGEE. Trimming removed 0 bases at V and 2 bases at J, with 20 bases between. The CDR3 bases are TGTGCCAGCAGCGTAGCTACCTTAGTTGGACACCCTAACACTGAAGCTTTCTTT. Its translation: CASSVATLVGHPNTEAFF.

The CDR3 DNA reads as TGTGCCAGCAGCCCAGACAGGGCTAACACAGATACGCAGTATTTT. Its protein product is CASSPDRANTDTQYF. V and J are TRBV7-3 and TRBJ2-3, with TRBD1 identical over 7 bases. CDR1 is SGHTA, CDR2 FQGTGA, per germline. CDR3 length equals 15 residues. V lost 5 bases, J lost 2 bases, and 7 bases stayed unmatched.

This chain links TRBV19 with TRBJ1-2; 8 bases align to TRBD1. The CDR3 is made up of 13 amino acids. Germline assignment: CDR1 LNHDA and CDR2 SQIVND (reference sequence). V lost 8 bases and J lost 5; bases outside the gene matches: 7. CDR3 region: CASGTGYGYGYTF. CDR3 DNA sequence: TGTGCCAGTGGGACAGGTTATGGGTATGGCTACACCTTC.

The chain couples TRBV5-1 to TRBJ1-1; 9 bases are shared with TRBD1. The CDR3 contains 14 residues. Trimming removed 4 bases from V and 5 bases from J; junction bases left unmatched: 6. Germline V CDR1 and CDR2: SGHRS, YFSETQ. The CDR3 protein is CASSHGTGWTEAFF. Written as DNA, the CDR3 is TGCGCCAGCAGCCACGGGACAGGGTGGACTGAAGCTTTCTTT.

This chain uses TRBV6-6 with TRBJ2-3, with D maybe TRBD1 (5 bases). The CDR3 totals 12 residues. Germline lookup yields CDR1 MNHNY and CDR2 SVGAGI (reference sequence). V was cut by 1 base and J by 6 bases, with 5 bases left in between. The CDR3 DNA is TGTGCCAGCAGTTACTGGGGCGATACGCAGTATTTT. Its translation: CASSYWGDTQYF.

This sequence joins TRBV6-1 and TRBJ2-2; D not certain. The ends were cut back, 7 bases at V and 0 bases at J, with 9 bases in the middle. Germline-derived CDR1 and CDR2 are MNHNS and SASEGT. This CDR3 contains 14 residues. This chain's CDR3 is CASKLYSNTGELFF. The CDR3 nucleotides are TGTGCCAGCAAATTGTACTCGAACACCGGGGAGCTGTTTTTT.

The V call is TRBV5-1, the J call TRBJ2-1, with 8 bases matching TRBD1. With V trimmed by 6 bases and J by 4 bases, 9 bases remained unmatched. CDR3 size: 15 residues. Per germline, CDR1 SGHRS and CDR2 YFSETQ. CDR3 sequence (DNA): TGCGCCAGCACCAAACAGGGGGAATCGTACAATGAGCAGTTCTTC. It is translated as CASTKQGESYNEQFF. The full variable domain, with the rest looked up from reference TRBV5-1 and TRBJ2-1, is KAGVTQTPRYLIKTRGQQVTLSCSPISGHRSVSWYQQTPGQGLQFLFEYFSETQRNKGNFPGRFSGRQFSNSRSEMNVSTLELGDSALYLCASTKQGESYNEQFFGPGTRLTVL.

V and J are TRBV29-1 and TRBJ2-5; a possible D gene is TRBD2 (6 bases). The CDR3 runs 17 residues. V was clipped by 4 bases and J by 2 bases, with 23 bases between them. The germline V gene encodes CDR1 SQVTM and CDR2 ANQGSEA. The CDR3 loop reads CSVARYGSGGFQETQYF. The CDR3 nucleotides read TGCAGCGTTGCCCGGTACGGGAGTGGGGGGTTTCAAGAGACCCAGTACTTC.

This chain connects TRBV14 to TRBJ2-3; 8 bases map to TRBD2. This CDR3 spans 17 amino acids. V dropped 1 base and J dropped 1; count of bases not matched to a gene: 7. Germline V lookup: CDR1 SGHDN, CDR2 FVKESK. CDR3 amino acids: CASSQGFGREGTDTQYF. The CDR3 coding sequence is TGTGCCAGCAGCCAAGGATTTGGGCGGGAGGGCACAGATACGCAGTATTTT. Drawing the rest from reference TRBV14 and TRBJ2-3, the complete variable domain is EAGVTQFPSHSVIEKGQTVTLRCDPISGHDNLYWYRRVMGKEIKFLLHFVKESKQDESGMPNNRFLAERTGGTYSTLKVQPAELEDSGVYFCASSQGFGREGTDTQYFGPGTRLTVL.